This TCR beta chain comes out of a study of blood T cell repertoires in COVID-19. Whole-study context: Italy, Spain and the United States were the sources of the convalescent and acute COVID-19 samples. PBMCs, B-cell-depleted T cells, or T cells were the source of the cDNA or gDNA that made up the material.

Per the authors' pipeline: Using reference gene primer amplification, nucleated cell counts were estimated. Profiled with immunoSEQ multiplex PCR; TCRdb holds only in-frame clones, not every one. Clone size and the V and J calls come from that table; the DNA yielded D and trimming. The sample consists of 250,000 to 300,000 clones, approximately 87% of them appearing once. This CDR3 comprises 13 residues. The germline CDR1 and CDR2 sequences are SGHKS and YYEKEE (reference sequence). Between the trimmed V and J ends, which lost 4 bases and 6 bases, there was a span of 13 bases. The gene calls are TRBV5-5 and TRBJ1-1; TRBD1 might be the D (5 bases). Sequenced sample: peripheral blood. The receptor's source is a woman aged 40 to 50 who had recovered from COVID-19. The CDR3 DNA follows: TGTGCCAGCAGCCGTGGGGGGGTTGCTGAAGCTTTCTTT. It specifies CASSRGGVAEAFF.